The clone carrying this T cell receptor (beta chain) was found many times. The authors' processing: Sample TCR counts, which ranged from roughly 23,224 to 750,000, had a median of approximately 100,000. TCRdb re-derived calls from the RACE reads in MiXCR, one entry per CDR3 protein. The V and J calls and clone size are TCRdb's, not the authors'. This sample has about 120,000 distinct CDR3 sequences, with less than 15% found just once. The time point was: pre-sensitization, week 0. Treatment here: therapeutic diphenylcyclopropenone sensitization with weekly scalp DPC. This specimen belongs to a study of human T cells and chemical hapten exposure. The overall study: How much TCR each sample yielded varied, mostly because pooled library volumes differed slightly.

Germline V CDR1 and CDR2: GTSNPN, SVGIG (reference sequence). CDR3 length equals 16 residues. Trimming took 3 bases from V and 0 from J, leaving 16 bases between them. The receptor was derived from a woman aged 18-29 years with alopecia areata. Some clones in this sample may be carry-over from other donors' samples. The sample was whole blood, taken in connection with sensitization to the hapten diphenylcyclopropenone (DPC). The V gene is TRBV30, the J gene TRBJ2-3; D is unresolved. The DNA of the CDR3 is TGTGCCTGGAGGGTACCCACACCCGGCAGCACAGATACGCAGTATTTT. Encoded protein: CAWRVPTPGSTDTQYF.